This T cell receptor beta chain was captured by sequencing in a study of T cell changes during pregnancy in multiple sclerosis. This clone is a singleton in its sample. TCRdb's table, derived via immunoSEQ multiplex PCR, lists solely in-frame clones and lacks some. The sample records 35,000 to 50,000 clones, approximately 90% being singletons. The CDR3 sequence is 17 residues long. CDR1 and CDR2 from the germline V gene are WSHSY and SAAADI. The germline V and J ends were trimmed by 2 bases and 1 base, with 17 bases remaining between them. V is TRBV10-2 and J is TRBJ2-5; D is perhaps TRBD2 (6 bases). This clonotype originated in a female donor with multiple sclerosis, enrolled in a pregnancy study. The sample here was CD4+ T cells from peripheral blood mononuclear cells, taken after pregnancy. In DNA form, the CDR3 reads TGCGCCAGCAGTGAGCCCCAGGAGGGTTACTCCCAAGAGACCCAGTACTTC. This sequence encodes CASSEPQEGYSQETQYF.